The 18 T cell receptor beta chains below come from one sample, sequenced in a study of T cell repertoires in cytomegalovirus infection. TCRdb fed the reads into MiXCR, producing one record per CDR3 protein. Here the sample spans a few hundred thousand distinct CDR3 sequences, more than 20% being singletons. Their antigen targets remain unknown. The starting material was cultured PBMCs, obtained from culture after CMV antigen stimulation. The receptors were sampled from a human donor in good health (CMV status not recorded). Some clones in this sample may be carry-over from other donors' samples.

This chain connects TRBV6-5 to TRBJ2-3; D remains unclear. The CDR3 runs to 16 residues. The V end lost 0 bases, the J end lost 0 bases, and 10 bases lay between the germline ends. Germline CDR1 and CDR2: MNHEY and SVGAGI. The DNA for the CDR3 is TGTGCCAGCAGTTACTCAACTTTTCTAAGCACAGATACGCAGTATTTT. As protein: CASSYSTFLSTDTQYF.

The chain is built from TRBV4-3 and TRBJ1-3; the D is unclear. Trimming removed 5 bases from V and 4 bases from J, with 9 bases in between. The CDR3 is 13 residues long. Looked up from germline, CDR1 is LGHNA and CDR2 is YSLEER. This CDR3 reads CASSSVRGNTIYF. CDR3 nucleotides: TGCGCCAGCAGCTCTGTGCGGGGAAACACCATATATTTT.

This clonotype was detected many times. The V call is TRBV11-2, the J call TRBJ2-1, with 13 bases that match TRBD2. Germline values: CDR1 SGHAT, CDR2 FQNNGV. Trimming at V came to 5 bases and at J to 4 bases, leaving 17 bases not matched to a gene. This CDR3 has 20 residues. As DNA, the CDR3 is TGTGCCAGCAGCCTTAGGGGACTAGCGGGGCTCACGGGGCTATACAATGAGCAGTTCTTC. This translates into CASSLRGLAGLTGLYNEQFF.

This clonotype turned up a few times. The V call is TRBV19, the J call TRBJ2-3, with a possible D match to TRBD1 (7 bases). CDR1 and CDR2 from the germline V gene are LNHDA and SQIVND (reference sequence). The CDR3 is made up of 14 amino acids. V lost 4 bases and J lost 4, with 12 bases in between. CDR3 DNA: TGTGCCAGTAGTACTGGCAGGGGGGCAGATACGCAGTATTTT. It translates to CASSTGRGADTQYF.

The chain combines TRBV6-5 with TRBJ2-3; 8 positions match TRBD2. The CDR3 is made up of 17 amino acids. V shed 0 bases, J shed 5 bases, and the junction held 10 bases outside the gene matches. Germline V lookup: CDR1 MNHEY, CDR2 SVGAGI. The CDR3 loop reads CASSYSIKSGGGDTQYF. The CDR3 DNA sequence: TGTGCCAGCAGTTACTCGATAAAGTCCGGGGGGGGAGATACGCAGTATTTT.

This clonotype was counted ten times or more. This sequence joins TRBV7-8 and TRBJ2-6; D uncertain. The germline V gene has CDR1 SGHVS and CDR2 FQNEAQ. The CDR3 is 15 residues long. Trimming took off 1 base at V and 2 bases at J, with 6 bases between the two ends. The CDR3 DNA reads as TGTGCCAGCAGCTTAGGTGTGACTGGGGCCAACGTCCTGACTTTC. This codes for CASSLGVTGANVLTF.

The gene calls are TRBV25-1 and TRBJ1-2; D is undetermined. The V end was cut by 2 bases, the J end by 7 bases, with 14 bases between. This CDR3 is built from 14 residues. CDR1 MGHDK and CDR2 SYGVNS come from the germline V gene. The CDR3 region is CASSELLGTRGYTF. CDR3 DNA sequence: TGTGCCAGCAGTGAACTGCTAGGCACGCGTGGCTACACCTTC.

The chain recombines TRBV12-3 or TRBV12-4 with TRBJ2-4; 7 nucleotides line up with TRBD1. The trim removed 4 bases at V and 11 bases at J, leaving 8 bases unmatched. This CDR3 is 13 amino acids long. The CDR3 DNA reads TGTGCCAGCAGTTCGTCGAGACAGGGCGTTCAGTACTTC. Translated, it gives CASSSSRQGVQYF.

The chain is built from TRBV7-9 and TRBJ2-7; 7 bases map to TRBD2. V lost 1 base, J lost 7 bases, and 7 bases stayed unmatched. This CDR3 region has 14 residues. Germline V gives CDR1 SEHNR, CDR2 FQNEAQ (reference sequence). The CDR3 nucleotides are TGTGCCAGCAGCTTAGGCGGGAGCCTGGGTGAGCAGTACGTC. Its protein is CASSLGGSLGEQYV.

DNA for the CDR3: TGTGCCAGCAGCCGTTGGGAGACCCAGTACTTC. Translated, it gives CASSRWETQYF. The chain employs TRBV14 and TRBJ2-5, with D unclear. Germline V gene lookup returns CDR1 SGHDN and CDR2 FVKESK. This CDR3 spans 11 amino acids. The V end was cut by 4 bases, the J end by 5 bases, with 5 bases between.

The chain has TRBV5-4 and TRBJ1-2; D not resolved. Between the trimmed V and J ends, which lost 5 bases and 6 bases, there was a span of 14 bases. CDR1 and CDR2 (germline): SGHNT, YYREEE (reference sequence). The CDR3 runs 13 residues. The DNA for the CDR3 is TGTGCCAGCAGTCGGCCGGAAAGGAATGGCTACACCTTC. It codes for CASSRPERNGYTF. Together with reference TRBV5-4 and TRBJ1-2, the CDR3 gives the full variable domain: ETGVTQSPTHLIKTRGQQVTLRCSSQSGHNTVSWYQQALGQGPQFIFQYYREEENGRGNFPPRFSGLQFPNYSSELNVNALELDDSALYLCASSRPERNGYTFGSGTRLTVV.

The chain carries TRBV5-1 and TRBJ2-5; D is ambiguous. Trimming pared 0 bases from V and 0 bases from J, leaving 9 bases between. The CDR3 is made up of 15 amino acids. Per germline, CDR1 SGHRS and CDR2 YFSETQ. The CDR3 reads CASSLGGHYQETQYF. In nucleotides, the CDR3 is TGCGCCAGCAGCTTGGGTGGTCACTACCAAGAGACCCAGTACTTC.

The J gene is TRBJ2-7, the V gene TRBV24-1; no reliable D call. The CDR3 covers 14 residues. Germline CDR1 reads KGHDR; CDR2 reads SFDVKD. V lost 4 bases and J lost 1, with 10 bases in between. The CDR3 region is CATSDPGQSYEQYV. The CDR3, as DNA: TGTGCCACCAGTGACCCGGGCCAATCCTACGAGCAGTACGTC.

This clonotype was seen many times. The V call is TRBV7-2, the J call TRBJ2-3, with D possibly matching TRBD2 (5 bases). The CDR3 runs 15 residues. Germline lookup yields CDR1 SGHTA and CDR2 FQGNSA. Trimming left V 2 bases short and J 2 bases short, with 11 bases between. CDR3: CASSLTTGNTDTQYF. CDR3 bases: TGTGCCAGCAGCTTAACGACGGGAAACACAGATACGCAGTATTTT. Complete variable domain (other parts from reference TRBV7-2 and TRBJ2-3): GAGVSQSPSNKVTEKGKDVELRCDPISGHTALYWYRQSLGQGLEFLIYFQGNSAPDKSGLPSDRFSAERTGGSVSTLTIQRTQQEDSAVYLCASSLTTGNTDTQYFGPGTRLTVL.

This clonotype was counted many times. The chain has TRBV11-3 and TRBJ2-1; 9 bases agree with TRBD2. The junction had 9 bases not matched to a gene; V was cut back by 1 base and J by 5 bases. In germline, CDR1 is SGHNT, CDR2 YENEEA. This CDR3 region has 17 residues. The CDR3 DNA sequence: TGTGCCAGCAGCTTAGTAGGTAGCGGGAGCCAGGACAATGAGCAGTTCTTC. It translates to CASSLVGSGSQDNEQFF.

The chain recombines TRBV15 with TRBJ2-4; D uncertain. The V end was cut by 1 base, the J end by 0 bases, with 1 base between. Germline loops: CDR1 LNHNV, CDR2 YYDKDF (reference sequence). This CDR3 contains 13 residues. The CDR3 coding sequence is TGTGCCACCAGCAGAGGAGCCAAAAACATTCAGTACTTC. Protein product: CATSRGAKNIQYF.

In its sample, this clonotype was seen a few times. At one end the junction does not follow the germline gene, possibly because of a read error. The genes are TRBV7-6 and TRBJ1-2; the D gene is possibly TRBD1 (5 bases). Per the germline V gene, CDR1 is SGHVS and CDR2 is FNYEAQ. The CDR3 contains 21 residues. CDR3 loop: CASSLRSPPGGRLEAKYGYTF. The CDR3, as DNA: TGTGCCAGCAGCTTAAGGAGTCCTCCCGGGGGAAGGCTAGAGGCTAAATATGGCTACACCTTC. Full variable domain (outside the CDR3, taken from reference TRBV7-6 and TRBJ1-2): GAGVSQSPRYKVTKRGQDVALRCDPISGHVSLYWYRQALGQGPEFLTYFNYEAQQDKSGLPNDRFSAERPEGSISTLTIQRTEQRDSAMYRCASSLRSPPGGRLEAKYGYTFGSGTRLTVV.

V usage is TRBV4-1 and J usage is TRBJ2-3; D gene unclear. The CDR3 covers 12 residues. Trimming stripped 3 bases from V and 5 bases from J, with 6 bases between. Germline assignment: CDR1 MGHRA and CDR2 YSYEKL. The CDR3 sequence: CASSQNVDTQYF. The CDR3 region has the DNA TGCGCCAGCAGCCAGAACGTAGATACGCAGTATTTT.